The 18 T cell receptor beta chains given below trace back to one sample, sequenced in a study of T cells expressing NK-cell markers. TCRdb re-called the 5' RACE reads, yielding one record per CDR3 amino acid sequence without DNA. Reported are about 260,000 distinct CDR3 sequences; the ten largest clones contain about 0.4%. Sequencing was done on a sample of blood T cells: a sorted CD56 or NKG2C T cell subset, CD4+ or CD8+ T cells, or bulk PBMC T cells (not recorded which). The receptors were sampled from a man aged 18 to 35 in good health.

The rearrangement joins TRBV6-2 or TRBV6-3 to TRBJ2-7. Germline V CDR1 and CDR2: MNHEY, SVGEGT. The CDR3 spans 14 residues. The CDR3 loop reads CASSYRLSTYEQYF.

This chain joins TRBV15 and TRBJ2-5; there is no DNA to check the TCRdb D call of TRBD2. The length of the CDR3 is 15 residues. Germline CDR1 LNHNV, CDR2 YYDKDF (reference sequence). The CDR3 is CATSRLAGVQETQYF. Using reference TRBV15 and TRBJ2-5 for the parts outside the CDR3, the full variable domain is DAMVIQNPRYQVTQFGKPVTLSCSQTLNHNVMYWYQQKSSQAPKLLFHYYDKDFNNEADTPDNFQSRRPNTSFCFLDIRSPGLGDTAMYLCATSRLAGVQETQYFGPGTRLLVL.

CDR3 region: CASSKLQRTGQETQYF. V gene TRBV6-1 combines with J gene TRBJ2-5; TCRdb outputs TRBD1, but without DNA this stays unchecked. The length of the CDR3 is 16 residues. Germline-derived CDR1 and CDR2 are MNHNS and SASEGT.

The CDR3 spells CASSPGLASLAKNIQYF. The chain employs TRBV3-1 and TRBJ2-4; TCRdb calls TRBD2, which cannot be checked without DNA. The CDR3 extends over 17 amino acids. Germline CDR1 reads LGHDT; CDR2 reads YNNKEL (reference sequence).

The rearrangement joins TRBV27 to TRBJ2-1; TCRdb selects TRBD2, and the lack of DNA leaves this call unchecked. The CDR3 is made up of 18 amino acids. CDR1 MNHEY and CDR2 SMNVEV come from the germline V gene (reference sequence). The CDR3: CASSLRRGASGRANEQFF.

CDR3 sequence: CASSFTLNYGYTF. The chain recombines TRBV12-3 or TRBV12-4 with TRBJ1-2. The CDR3 extends over 13 amino acids.

The chain joins TRBV12-3 or TRBV12-4 to TRBJ2-5; TCRdb indicates TRBD1, and absent DNA this call remains unverified. This CDR3 region has 14 residues. The CDR3 loop reads CASSLGTGGKTQYF.

The chain employs TRBV10-3 and TRBJ2-4; TCRdb indicates TRBD2, and absent DNA this call remains unverified. The CDR3 has 17 amino acids. Per germline, CDR1 ENHRY and CDR2 SYGVKD. This CDR3 reads CAISESLAVQMENIQYF.

This sequence joins TRBV11-3 and TRBJ2-7. The V gene's germline CDR1 is SGHNT and CDR2 YENEEA. The CDR3 totals 18 residues. This CDR3 is CASSLVISAGRTAYEQYF.

This sequence joins TRBV7-2 and TRBJ2-3; TCRdb returns TRBD1, unconfirmable since there is no DNA. The CDR3 is 14 amino acids. Germline V gene data show CDR1 as SGHTA and CDR2 as FQGNSA. This chain's CDR3 is CASSPNRVKDTQYF.

The chain employs TRBV11-3 and TRBJ2-2; TCRdb's D gene call, TRBD2, goes unchecked for lack of DNA. The CDR3 runs to 16 residues. Germline V gene lookup returns CDR1 SGHNT and CDR2 YENEEA. The chain's CDR3 is CASSLDAAGDTGELFF.

This sequence joins TRBV4-2 and TRBJ2-3; absent DNA, TCRdb's TRBD1 call cannot be checked. Germline CDR1 is LGHNA and CDR2 is YNFKEQ. This CDR3 has 17 amino acids. CDR3 in amino acids: CASSPGWGGSSTDTQYF.

This chain links TRBV5-1 with TRBJ2-1; TCRdb's D call of TRBD2 is untestable without DNA. The CDR3 is made up of 16 amino acids. Germline V gene lookup returns CDR1 SGHRS and CDR2 YFSETQ. This chain's CDR3 is CASSLIAGLSYNEQFF.

This rearrangement joins TRBV6-1 to TRBJ1-6. Germline V gene sequence: CDR1 MNHNS, CDR2 SASEGT. The CDR3 sequence is 12 residues long. CDR3 protein: CASNQWDSPLHF.

V is TRBV20-1 and J is TRBJ2-6; TCRdb designates TRBD1, a call that cannot be tested without DNA. This CDR3 is 16 amino acids long. Germline V lookup: CDR1 DFQATT, CDR2 SNEGSKA (reference sequence). The CDR3 is CSASSGGSSGANVLTF.

The V and J genes are TRBV5-1 and TRBJ2-2; TCRdb picks TRBD1, but there is no DNA to check that call. The germline CDR1 and CDR2 sequences are SGHRS and YFSETQ. The CDR3 has 16 amino acids. CDR3 protein: CASSSTGTGRNGELFF.

The rearrangement uses TRBV10-3 and TRBJ2-7; TCRdb names TRBD2, which stays unverified in the absence of DNA. The germline CDR1 and CDR2 sequences are ENHRY and SYGVKD. This CDR3 spans 18 amino acids. This CDR3 is CAISEDLAGRSHSYEQYF.

The chain uses TRBV20-1 and TRBJ2-1; TCRdb's D call, TRBD1, is unchecked because there is no DNA. The CDR3 is 16 amino acids. Germline V gene lookup returns CDR1 DFQATT and CDR2 SNEGSKA (reference sequence). CDR3 protein: CSARVYGTPGVDEQFF.